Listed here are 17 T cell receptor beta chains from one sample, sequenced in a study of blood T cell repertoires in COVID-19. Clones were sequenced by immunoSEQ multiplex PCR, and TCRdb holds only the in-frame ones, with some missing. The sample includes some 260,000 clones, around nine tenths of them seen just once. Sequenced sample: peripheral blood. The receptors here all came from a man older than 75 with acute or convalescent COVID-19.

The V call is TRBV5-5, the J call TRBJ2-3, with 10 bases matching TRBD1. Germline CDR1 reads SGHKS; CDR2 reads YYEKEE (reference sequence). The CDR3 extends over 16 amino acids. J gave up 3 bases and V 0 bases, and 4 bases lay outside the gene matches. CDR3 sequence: CASSLGQGAGTDTQYF. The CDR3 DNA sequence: TGTGCCAGCAGCTTGGGACAGGGGGCTGGGACAGATACGCAGTATTTT.

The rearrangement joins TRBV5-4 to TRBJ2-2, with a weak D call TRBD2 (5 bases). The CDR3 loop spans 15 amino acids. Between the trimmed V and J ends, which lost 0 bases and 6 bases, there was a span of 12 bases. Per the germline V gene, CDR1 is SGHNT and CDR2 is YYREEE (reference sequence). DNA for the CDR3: TGTGCCAGCAGCTTGGATACACGGGGATCCGGGGAGCTGTTTTTT. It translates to CASSLDTRGSGELFF. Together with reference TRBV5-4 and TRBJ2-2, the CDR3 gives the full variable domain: ETGVTQSPTHLIKTRGQQVTLRCSSQSGHNTVSWYQQALGQGPQFIFQYYREEENGRGNFPPRFSGLQFPNYSSELNVNALELDDSALYLCASSLDTRGSGELFFGEGSRLTVL.

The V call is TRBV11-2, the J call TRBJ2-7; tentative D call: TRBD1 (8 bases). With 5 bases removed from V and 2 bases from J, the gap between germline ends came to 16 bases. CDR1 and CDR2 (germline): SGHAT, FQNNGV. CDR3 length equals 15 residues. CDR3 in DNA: TGTGCCAGCAGCCAAGACAGGGGAGGGACCTACGAGCAGTACTTC. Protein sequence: CASSQDRGGTYEQYF.

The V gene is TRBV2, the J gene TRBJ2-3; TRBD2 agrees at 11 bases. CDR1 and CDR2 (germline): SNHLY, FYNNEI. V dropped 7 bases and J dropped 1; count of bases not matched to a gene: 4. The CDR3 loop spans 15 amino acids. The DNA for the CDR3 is TGTGCCAGCACCTTACTAGCGGGGGGCACAGATACGCAGTATTTT. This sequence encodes CASTLLAGGTDTQYF.

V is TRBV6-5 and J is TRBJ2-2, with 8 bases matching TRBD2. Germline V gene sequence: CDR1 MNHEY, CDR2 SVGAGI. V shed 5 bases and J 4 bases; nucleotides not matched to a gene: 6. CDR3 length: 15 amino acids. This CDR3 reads CASSRSGRGTGELFF. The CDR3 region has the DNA TGTGCCAGCAGTAGGAGCGGGAGAGGCACCGGGGAGCTGTTTTTT.

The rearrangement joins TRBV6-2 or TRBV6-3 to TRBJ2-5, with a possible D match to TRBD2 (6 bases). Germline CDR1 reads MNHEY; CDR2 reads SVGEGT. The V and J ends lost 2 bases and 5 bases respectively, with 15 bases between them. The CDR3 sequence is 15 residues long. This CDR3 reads CASSYVGLGRETQYF. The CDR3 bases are TGTGCCAGCAGTTACGTTGGTTTAGGGAGGGAGACCCAGTACTTC.

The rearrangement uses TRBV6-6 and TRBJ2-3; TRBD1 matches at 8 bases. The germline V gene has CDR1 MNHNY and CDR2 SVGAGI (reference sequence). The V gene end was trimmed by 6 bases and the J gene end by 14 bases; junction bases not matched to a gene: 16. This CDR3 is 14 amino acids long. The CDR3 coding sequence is TGTGCCAGCAGGCTAGGACAGGGAGCACAGAGGGGGTATTTT. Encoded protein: CASRLGQGAQRGYF.

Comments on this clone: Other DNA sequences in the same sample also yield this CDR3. The CDR3: CASSPGQGREKLFF. DNA for the CDR3: TGTGCCAGCAGCCCAGGACAGGGGAGGGAAAAACTGTTTTTT. The chain carries TRBV7-2 and TRBJ1-4; 9 nucleotides match TRBD1. Germline V gene lookup returns CDR1 SGHTA and CDR2 FQGNSA. V gave up 5 bases and J gave up 8 bases; unmatched junction bases: 6. The CDR3 consists of 14 residues.

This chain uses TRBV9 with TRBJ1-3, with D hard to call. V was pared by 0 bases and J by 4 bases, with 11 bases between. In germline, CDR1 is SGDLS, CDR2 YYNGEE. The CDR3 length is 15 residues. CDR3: CASSVVPGFGNTIYF. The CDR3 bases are TGTGCCAGCAGCGTAGTACCGGGATTCGGAAACACCATATATTTT.

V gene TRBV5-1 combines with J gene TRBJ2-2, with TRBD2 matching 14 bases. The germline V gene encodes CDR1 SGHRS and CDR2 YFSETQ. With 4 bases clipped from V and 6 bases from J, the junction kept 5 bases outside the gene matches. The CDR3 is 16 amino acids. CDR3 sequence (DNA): TGCGCCAGCAGCCCGGGACTAGCGGGGGTTGCCGGGGAGCTGTTTTTT. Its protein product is CASSPGLAGVAGELFF.

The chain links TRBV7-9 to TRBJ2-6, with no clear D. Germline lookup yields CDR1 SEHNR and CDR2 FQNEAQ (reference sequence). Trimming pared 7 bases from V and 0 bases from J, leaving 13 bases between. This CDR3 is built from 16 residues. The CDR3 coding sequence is TGTGCCAGCAACCTAACCTCCCGCTCTGGGGCCAACGTCCTGACTTTC. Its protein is CASNLTSRSGANVLTF.

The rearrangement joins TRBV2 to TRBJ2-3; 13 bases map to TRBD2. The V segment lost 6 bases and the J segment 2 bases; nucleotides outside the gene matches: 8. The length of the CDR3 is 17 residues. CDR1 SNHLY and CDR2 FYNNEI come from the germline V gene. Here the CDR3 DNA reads TGTGCCAGCAGACCGGGACTAGCGGGGCCTTACACAGATACGCAGTATTTT. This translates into CASRPGLAGPYTDTQYF.

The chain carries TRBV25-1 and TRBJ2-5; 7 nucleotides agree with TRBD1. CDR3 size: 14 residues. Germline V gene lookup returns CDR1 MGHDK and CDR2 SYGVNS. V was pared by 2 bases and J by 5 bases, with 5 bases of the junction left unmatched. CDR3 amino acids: CASSESTGVETQYF. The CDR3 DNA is TGTGCCAGCAGTGAAAGCACAGGGGTCGAGACCCAGTACTTC.

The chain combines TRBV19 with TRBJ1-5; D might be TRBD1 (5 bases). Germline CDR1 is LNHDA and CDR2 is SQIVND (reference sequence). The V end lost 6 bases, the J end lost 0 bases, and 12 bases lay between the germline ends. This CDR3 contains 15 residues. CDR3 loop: CASRGAAYSNQPQHF. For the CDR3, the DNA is TGTGCCAGTAGAGGGGCAGCTTATAGCAATCAGCCCCAGCATTTT.

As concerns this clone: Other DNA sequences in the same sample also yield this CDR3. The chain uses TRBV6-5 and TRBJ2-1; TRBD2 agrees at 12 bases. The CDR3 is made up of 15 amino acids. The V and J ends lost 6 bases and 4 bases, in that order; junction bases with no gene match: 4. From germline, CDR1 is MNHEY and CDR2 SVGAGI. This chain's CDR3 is CASRGGLAGYNEQFF. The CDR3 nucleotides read TGTGCCAGCAGGGGGGGACTAGCGGGTTACAATGAGCAGTTCTTC.

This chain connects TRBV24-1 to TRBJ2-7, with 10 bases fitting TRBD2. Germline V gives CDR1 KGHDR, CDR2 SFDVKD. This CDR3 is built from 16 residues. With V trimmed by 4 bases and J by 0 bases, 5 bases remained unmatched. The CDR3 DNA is TGTGCCACCAGTGACCGGAGCGGGGGGGGCTCCTACGAGCAGTACTTC. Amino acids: CATSDRSGGGSYEQYF.

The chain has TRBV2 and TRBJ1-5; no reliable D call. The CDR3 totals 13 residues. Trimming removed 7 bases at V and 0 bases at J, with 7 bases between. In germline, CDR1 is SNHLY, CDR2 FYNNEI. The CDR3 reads CASMGHSNQPQHF. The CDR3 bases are TGTGCCAGCATGGGCCATAGCAATCAGCCCCAGCATTTT.